Presented here are 29 T cell receptor beta chains from one specimen sequenced in a study of shared clonotypes between healthy human individuals. TCRdb's copy holds only in-frame clones and misses some; the assay was immunoSEQ multiplex PCR. The profile shows roughly 700,000 clones, approximately 79% of them singletons. The sample taken for sequencing was memory CD4+ T cells sorted from blood. Documented subset: CD45RA-negative fraction. The receptors shown here come from a woman aged 25 to 39 in good health.

The chain couples TRBV9 to TRBJ2-3; 7 bases fit TRBD2. V gave up 4 bases and J gave up 2 bases; unmatched junction bases: 10. This CDR3 comprises 16 residues. Germline CDR1 reads SGDLS; CDR2 reads YYNGEE. In nucleotides, the CDR3 is TGTGCCAGCAGCCTCCACCCAGCGGGAAACACAGATACGCAGTATTTT. Protein: CASSLHPAGNTDTQYF.

This clone was picked up a small number of times. This chain links TRBV11-2 with TRBJ2-3; 8 bases agree with TRBD2. This CDR3 contains 16 residues. The V segment lost 1 base and the J segment 4 bases; nucleotides outside the gene matches: 7. The germline gives CDR1 SGHAT, CDR2 FQNNGV. Written as DNA, the CDR3 is TGTGCCAGCAGCTTAGTGGGACTAGAGGGGCCAGATACGCAGTATTTT. This translates into CASSLVGLEGPDTQYF.

The rearrangement joins TRBV28 to TRBJ2-5; TRBD2 agrees at 7 bases. Germline V lookup: CDR1 MDHEN, CDR2 SYDVKM. The CDR3 has 17 residues. V shed 6 bases, J shed 4 bases, and the junction held 17 bases outside the gene matches. The CDR3 spells CASRAPLGGGPAETQYF. Here the CDR3 DNA reads TGTGCCAGCAGGGCCCCCCTCGGGGGAGGGCCGGCAGAGACCCAGTACTTC.

The chain employs TRBV6-1 and TRBJ2-7; 7 bases map to TRBD1. Germline CDR1 is MNHNS and CDR2 is SASEGT. With V trimmed by 7 bases and J by 6 bases, 12 bases remained unmatched. The CDR3 covers 14 residues. The CDR3 is CASTPHPRTGEQYF. The DNA for the CDR3 is TGTGCCAGCACCCCTCACCCTAGGACAGGCGAGCAGTACTTC.

Note on this clone: A much larger clone lies a single base off, so this may be a read error. The chain is built from TRBV6-1 and TRBJ2-7; TRBD1 is a possible D gene (6 bases). The germline V and J ends were trimmed by 2 bases and 0 bases, with 8 bases remaining between them. CDR3 length equals 14 residues. Germline assignment: CDR1 MNHNS and CDR2 SASEGT. The CDR3 is CASSEQGSSYEQYF. Here the CDR3 DNA reads TGTGCCAGCAGTGAACAGGGGAGCTCCTACGAGCAGTACTTC.

The rearrangement links TRBV19 to TRBJ2-7; D is possibly TRBD1 or TRBD2 (5 bases each). CDR1 and CDR2 from the germline V gene are LNHDA and SQIVND (reference sequence). Trimming removed 2 bases from V and 5 bases from J, with 7 bases in between. The length of the CDR3 is 12 residues. The CDR3 loop reads CASSIMGDEQYF. The CDR3 DNA is TGTGCCAGTAGTATAATGGGGGACGAGCAGTACTTC.

This sequence joins TRBV5-1 and TRBJ2-2, with no clear D. The V end was cut by 2 bases, the J end by 7 bases, with 9 bases between. CDR3 length: 13 amino acids. Germline values: CDR1 SGHRS, CDR2 YFSETQ. The CDR3: CASSLLFGGELFF. DNA for the CDR3: TGCGCCAGCAGCTTACTTTTTGGCGGGGAGCTGTTTTTT.

This sequence joins TRBV2 and TRBJ2-3, with TRBD1 matching over 8 bases. This CDR3 region has 14 residues. After removal of 7 bases from V and 3 bases from J, the junction contained 6 bases not matched to a gene. Germline-derived CDR1 and CDR2 are SNHLY and FYNNEI. CDR3 sequence: CASKTGDRTDTQYF. The CDR3 nucleotides are TGTGCCAGCAAGACAGGGGACCGAACAGATACGCAGTATTTT.

The CDR3 region is CASSEAGLAGEQFF. The CDR3 coding sequence is TGTGCCAGCAGTGAAGCGGGACTAGCGGGGGAGCAGTTCTTC. The chain joins TRBV25-1 to TRBJ2-1, with 13 positions matching TRBD2. With 2 bases clipped from V and 10 bases from J, the junction kept 2 bases outside the gene matches. The CDR3 totals 14 residues. Germline V gives CDR1 MGHDK, CDR2 SYGVNS.

The V call is TRBV11-2, the J call TRBJ2-1, with 16 bases aligning to TRBD2. The junction had 9 bases not matched to a gene; V was cut back by 0 bases and J by 4 bases. The CDR3 runs 20 residues. The germline gives CDR1 SGHAT, CDR2 FQNNGV. The CDR3 nucleotides are TGTGCCAGCAGCTTAGATCCCGGGACTAGCGGGAGGGCGTTGTACAATGAGCAGTTCTTC. This translates into CASSLDPGTSGRALYNEQFF.

This clone was observed a single time. The chain uses TRBV5-1 and TRBJ2-7; 7 bases are shared with TRBD1. The V gene's germline CDR1 is SGHRS and CDR2 YFSETQ. The trim removed 1 base at V and 7 bases at J, leaving 11 bases unmatched. This CDR3 region has 15 residues. CDR3 bases: TGCGCCAGCAGCTTGATAGCACAGGGGAACGGGGAGCAGTACTTC. Amino acids: CASSLIAQGNGEQYF.

V and J are TRBV29-1 and TRBJ1-4; the match to TRBD1 covers 11 bases. Germline V lookup: CDR1 SQVTM, CDR2 ANQGSEA. V dropped 1 base and J dropped 8; count of bases not matched to a gene: 9. The length of the CDR3 is 16 residues. In DNA, the CDR3 is TGCAGCGTTGAAGGACAAGGACAGGGGGCGGTGGAAAAACTGTTTTTT. This translates into CSVEGQGQGAVEKLFF. Full variable domain (missing parts from reference TRBV29-1 and TRBJ1-4): SAVISQKPSRDICQRGTSLTIQCQVDSQVTMMFWYRQQPGQSLTLIATANQGSEATYESGFVIDKFPISRPNLTFSTLTVSNMSPEDSSIYLCSVEGQGQGAVEKLFFGSGTQLSVL.

This clone was found once. The J gene is TRBJ2-2, the V gene TRBV2, with TRBD1 matching 7 bases. The CDR3 has 16 residues. V shed 5 bases and J 0 bases; nucleotides not matched to a gene: 6. CDR1 and CDR2 from the germline V gene are SNHLY and FYNNEI. The CDR3: CASSIGTVSNTGELFF. The CDR3 nucleotides are TGTGCCAGCAGTATCGGGACAGTCTCGAACACCGGGGAGCTGTTTTTT.

This clone was picked up many times. V and J are TRBV4-1 and TRBJ1-2, with D perhaps TRBD1 (5 bases). Germline assignment: CDR1 MGHRA and CDR2 YSYEKL. With 8 bases removed from V and 4 bases from J, the gap between germline ends came to 14 bases. The CDR3 totals 13 residues. The CDR3 reads CASRGGFGYGYTF. The CDR3 DNA is TGCGCCAGCCGTGGGGGGTTTGGCTATGGCTACACCTTC.

J is TRBJ1-5 and V is TRBV4-1; D uncertain. This CDR3 is built from 14 residues. Trimming cost V 0 bases and J 7 bases, with 10 bases left between them. Germline-derived CDR1 and CDR2 are MGHRA and YSYEKL. CDR3 nucleotides: TGCGCCAGCAGCCAAGATCAAGGTGGGCAGCCCCAGCATTTT. Protein sequence: CASSQDQGGQPQHF.

V usage is TRBV6-6 and J usage is TRBJ1-2; 9 bases agree with TRBD1. The junction had 5 bases not matched to a gene; V was cut back by 4 bases and J by 5 bases. The CDR3 is 14 residues long. Germline V gives CDR1 MNHNY, CDR2 SVGAGI (reference sequence). This CDR3 is CASSFPTGGYGYTF. The CDR3 nucleotides are TGTGCCAGCAGTTTCCCGACAGGGGGGTATGGCTACACCTTC.

The CDR3 nucleotides read TGCAGCGTGGGGTCGGGGGTCTCGGGTGGCAATGAGCAGTTCTTC. This codes for CSVGSGVSGGNEQFF. The rearrangement joins TRBV29-1 to TRBJ2-1; D is possibly TRBD2 (6 bases). Looked up from germline, CDR1 is SQVTM and CDR2 is ANQGSEA. Trimming shortened V by 6 bases and J by 6 bases, and 21 bases separated the two germline ends. The CDR3 consists of 15 residues.

This chain connects TRBV19 to TRBJ2-3; D call uncertain. Per the germline V gene, CDR1 is LNHDA and CDR2 is SQIVND (reference sequence). Trimming took 0 bases from V and 4 from J, leaving 8 bases between them. The CDR3 totals 14 residues. As DNA, the CDR3 is TGTGCCAGTAGTATAGATATTCTCCCAGATACGCAGTATTTT. Residues: CASSIDILPDTQYF.

This clone was observed a handful of times. The CDR3 carries no conserved terminal phenylalanine or tryptophan, so it likely arises from a read error. No DNA is shown, since the ends of the CDR3 on it are uncertain; the CDR3 is the one TCRdb lists. The chain is built from TRBV12-5 and TRBJ2-4; the listed D gene, TRBD2, was not tested against the DNA. Including both end residues, the CDR3 is 14 amino acids long. The germline V gene has CDR1 LGHNT and CDR2 FRNRAP. The CDR3 sequence: CASGLVLWSSRRDS.

This chain joins TRBV5-1 and TRBJ2-1; 9 nucleotides align to TRBD1. CDR1 SGHRS and CDR2 YFSETQ come from the germline V gene. With V trimmed by 3 bases and J by 4 bases, 5 bases remained unmatched. This CDR3 has 15 amino acids. The CDR3 here is CASSSGQGLYNEQFF. The CDR3, as DNA: TGCGCCAGCAGCTCGGGACAGGGACTATACAATGAGCAGTTCTTC.

This clone was counted only a few times. V gene TRBV5-1 combines with J gene TRBJ1-4, with 9 bases aligning to TRBD1. CDR1 is SGHRS and CDR2 is YFSETQ in the germline V gene. This CDR3 comprises 15 residues. The V and J ends lost 4 bases and 3 bases, in that order; junction bases with no gene match: 4. This chain's CDR3 is CASSKDRGANEKLFF. The DNA for the CDR3 is TGCGCCAGCAGCAAGGACAGGGGTGCTAATGAAAAACTGTTTTTT.

The table lists this clone with many counts. The chain uses TRBV10-1 and TRBJ2-7; no clear D. The CDR3 sequence is 12 residues long. The germline V gene has CDR1 WNHNN and CDR2 SYGVQD (reference sequence). The V and J ends lost 8 bases and 0 bases respectively, with 8 bases between them. CDR3 nucleotide sequence: TGCGCCAGCGGCCTGAGCTCCTACGAGCAGTACTTC. Its protein product is CASGLSSYEQYF.

Details on this clone: Other DNA sequences of this sample code for an identical CDR3. The chain has TRBV29-1 and TRBJ2-3; 8 bases map to TRBD2. This CDR3 comprises 13 residues. The V and J ends lost 5 bases and 0 bases, in that order; junction bases with no gene match: 1. CDR1 and CDR2 (germline): SQVTM, ANQGSEA. The CDR3, as DNA: TGCAGCGTTACTAGCGGAAGCACAGATACGCAGTATTTT. Protein sequence: CSVTSGSTDTQYF.

The gene calls are TRBV2 and TRBJ2-7; D may be TRBD2 (7 bases). V gave up 3 bases and J gave up 4 bases, with 13 bases separating them. Germline V gene sequence: CDR1 SNHLY, CDR2 FYNNEI. The CDR3 has 14 residues. The CDR3 nucleotides are TGTGCCAGCAGTGAGCGGGGGCCGAATTACGAGCAGTACTTC. Protein: CASSERGPNYEQYF.

The V and J genes are TRBV4-2 and TRBJ2-5; D ambiguous. The J call is doubtful: the DNA matches TRBJ2-7 better. This CDR3 contains 12 residues. Germline loops: CDR1 LGHNA, CDR2 YNFKEQ. DNA of the CDR3: TGTGCCAGCAGCCAATCGTCCTACGAGCAGTACTTC. It codes for CASSQSSYEQYF.

This clone was detected once. The chain links TRBV19 to TRBJ2-1, with TRBD2 matching over 10 bases. The CDR3 extends over 18 amino acids. The germline CDR1 and CDR2 sequences are LNHDA and SQIVND (reference sequence). With 1 base clipped from V and 4 bases from J, the junction kept 10 bases outside the gene matches. The CDR3: CASSIASGRAYGYNEQFF. The DNA of the CDR3 is TGTGCCAGTAGTATAGCCAGCGGGAGGGCCTACGGATACAATGAGCAGTTCTTC.

This rearrangement joins TRBV14 to TRBJ1-3; no firm D call. This CDR3 has 14 residues. Germline V gives CDR1 SGHDN, CDR2 FVKESK. V lost 7 bases, J lost 3 bases, and 13 bases lay in between. CDR3 amino acids: CASTPWDGGNTIYF. The CDR3 DNA reads TGTGCCAGCACCCCCTGGGATGGTGGAAACACCATATATTTT.

The chain links TRBV19 to TRBJ1-5, with D possibly being TRBD1 (6 bases). The V gene lost 1 base and the J gene lost 7 bases, with 14 bases spanning the gap. The germline V gene has CDR1 LNHDA and CDR2 SQIVND (reference sequence). The CDR3 totals 15 residues. The CDR3 is CASSIVAQGQQPQHF. Here the CDR3 DNA reads TGTGCCAGTAGTATAGTGGCCCAGGGGCAGCAGCCCCAGCATTTT. Complete variable domain (other parts from reference TRBV19 and TRBJ1-5): DGGITQSPKYLFRKEGQNVTLSCEQNLNHDAMYWYRQDPGQGLRLIYYSQIVNDFQKGDIAEGYSVSREKKESFPLTVTSAQKNPTAFYLCASSIVAQGQQPQHFGDGTRLSIL.

About this clone: A read error may be the cause here, since a much bigger clone is one base away. The chain carries TRBV6-1 and TRBJ1-5; D not resolved. The V end was cut by 6 bases, the J end by 0 bases, with 3 bases between. In germline, CDR1 is MNHNS, CDR2 SASEGT. The CDR3 loop spans 12 amino acids. The CDR3 sequence is CASRDSNQPQHF. In DNA, the CDR3 is TGTGCCAGCAGGGATAGCAATCAGCCCCAGCATTTT.